The present TCR beta chain was sequenced within a study of T cells in Graves' hyperthyroidism and ophthalmopathy. Study details: Staff took peripheral blood when the initial diagnosis was made, before any treatment began.

The length of the CDR3 is 15 residues. The germline CDR1 and CDR2 sequences are DFQATT and SNEGSKA (reference sequence). The TCR beta CDR3 regions underwent amplification using RNA transcripts as the source. Researchers ran a first-round RT-PCR on the TCR CDR3 using the HTBI primer set. MiXCR, applied by TCRdb to the multiplex PCR reads, yields one record per CDR3 protein. The repertoire holds some 440,000 distinct CDR3 sequences, with 15% to 18% as singletons. About this clonotype: The junction departs from the called germline gene at one end, perhaps through a read error.

No progression to ophthalmopathy during 18 months of follow-up defined stable disease. Reasons for excluding patients were uncontrolled infection, other autoimmune disease, pregnancy or lactation. Clinicians diagnosed patients from clinical symptoms, serum thyroxine and TRAb, thyroid ultrasound and orbital computed tomography. The chain combines TRBV20-1 with TRBJ2-2; D might be TRBD1 or TRBD2, each matching 5 bases. The sample was blood. The receptor was isolated from a woman in her late teens or twenties with Graves' hyperthyroidism. CDR3 nucleotide sequence: TGCAGTGCTAGAGATCTCGCCAGATCCTATGGGGGGCTGTTTTTT. This gives the protein CSARDLARSYGGLFF.